This entry lists 30 T cell receptor beta chains sequenced from one sample in a study of T cells expressing NK-cell markers. TCRdb reanalyzed the 5' RACE reads and collapses them to one entry per CDR3 protein, without DNA. Its listing shows approximately 150,000 distinct CDR3 sequences. Sequencing was carried out using blood T cells: a sorted CD56 or NKG2C T cell subset, CD4+ or CD8+ T cells, or bulk PBMC T cells (not recorded which). The source of these receptors is a young man in good health.

The chain joins TRBV29-1 to TRBJ1-4. CDR3 length: 18 amino acids. Germline lookup yields CDR1 SQVTM and CDR2 ANQGSEA. CDR3 region: CSVPRTPDPAFSNEKLFF.

The chain couples TRBV12-3 or TRBV12-4 to TRBJ1-3. The CDR3 is 14 residues long. The CDR3 region is CASSFQASGNTIYF.

The gene calls are TRBV29-1 and TRBJ1-2; the D call of TRBD1 rests on TCRdb alone, since no DNA is present to check it. CDR1 and CDR2 (germline): SQVTM, ANQGSEA. The CDR3 extends over 13 amino acids. CDR3 residues: CSVLGQGAHGYTF.

The rearrangement links TRBV18 to TRBJ1-3. The CDR3 runs 16 residues. In germline, CDR1 is KGHSH, CDR2 LQKENI. This CDR3 is CASSPPVGGSGNTIYF.

The chain carries TRBV20-1 and TRBJ2-1; the TCRdb D gene call, TRBD2, has no DNA to confirm it. Germline CDR1 and CDR2: DFQATT and SNEGSKA (reference sequence). The CDR3 is 12 amino acids. The CDR3 loop reads CSASRTSGEKFF.

This clonotype ranks as medium-sized in terms of frequency. V usage is TRBV11-2 and J usage is TRBJ1-6. Germline values: CDR1 SGHAT, CDR2 FQNNGV. The CDR3 is 14 residues long. The CDR3 loop reads CASSLDLVTSPLHF.

The chain employs TRBV7-7 and TRBJ2-2; as DNA is missing, the TRBD1 call by TCRdb cannot be tested. The germline gives CDR1 SSHAT, CDR2 FNYEAQ (reference sequence). The CDR3 extends over 13 amino acids. The CDR3 loop reads CASSPRGPGELFF.

The chain is built from TRBV2 and TRBJ2-1; TCRdb designates TRBD2, a call that cannot be tested without DNA. Per the germline V gene, CDR1 is SNHLY and CDR2 is FYNNEI. This CDR3 spans 12 amino acids. The CDR3 region is CASLGVNNEQFF.

The chain uses TRBV7-9 and TRBJ2-2; TCRdb's D call, TRBD2, is unchecked because there is no DNA. The CDR3 is 17 residues long. The germline V gene has CDR1 SEHNR and CDR2 FQNEAQ (reference sequence). The CDR3 protein is CASSETGTSGNTGELFF.

The chain links TRBV4-2 to TRBJ2-2; TCRdb's D gene call, TRBD2, goes unchecked for lack of DNA. This CDR3 is built from 15 residues. Germline CDR1 LGHNA, CDR2 YNFKEQ. This chain's CDR3 is CASSALGSKTGELFF.

The gene calls are TRBV27 and TRBJ2-1; TCRdb picks TRBD1, but there is no DNA to check that call. The germline CDR1 and CDR2 sequences are MNHEY and SMNVEV (reference sequence). The CDR3 has 14 amino acids. The CDR3 loop reads CASRTGGTYNEQFF.

The chain uses TRBV29-1 and TRBJ1-3. CDR1 is SQVTM, CDR2 ANQGSEA, per germline. CDR3 length: 13 amino acids. The CDR3 spells CSVTGDSGNTIYF.

CDR3 sequence: CASSIKTAGAYNEQFF. This chain connects TRBV19 to TRBJ2-1; TCRdb gives TRBD1 as the D gene, but with no DNA this cannot be confirmed. The CDR3 consists of 16 residues. Germline loops: CDR1 LNHDA, CDR2 SQIVND (reference sequence).

The chain joins TRBV29-1 to TRBJ2-7; TCRdb's D gene call, TRBD1, goes unchecked for lack of DNA. CDR1 and CDR2 from the germline V gene are SQVTM and ANQGSEA. This CDR3 has 15 amino acids. This CDR3 reads CSVENGGQQPYEQYF.

The chain recombines TRBV15 with TRBJ2-6; TCRdb's D call, TRBD1, is unchecked because there is no DNA. Germline V gene lookup returns CDR1 LNHNV and CDR2 YYDKDF (reference sequence). The CDR3 sequence is 17 residues long. The CDR3 is CATSSQGVSSGANVLTF.

This chain uses TRBV12-3 or TRBV12-4 with TRBJ2-2; TCRdb names TRBD1, which stays unverified in the absence of DNA. This CDR3 is 17 amino acids long. The CDR3 protein is CASSPLGADTNTGELFF.

CDR3 residues: CASSFRDNTFF. The rearrangement uses TRBV7-9 and TRBJ2-1; TCRdb names TRBD1, which stays unverified in the absence of DNA. The germline V gene has CDR1 SEHNR and CDR2 FQNEAQ (reference sequence). The CDR3 extends over 11 amino acids.

The chain has TRBV11-2 and TRBJ2-2; TCRdb's D call of TRBD2 is untestable without DNA. This CDR3 is built from 15 residues. Germline values: CDR1 SGHAT, CDR2 FQNNGV. Here the CDR3 reads CASSLSLAGSGELFF. Complete variable domain (other parts from reference TRBV11-2 and TRBJ2-2): EAGVAQSPRYKIIEKRQSVAFWCNPISGHATLYWYQQILGQGPKLLIQFQNNGVVDDSQLPKDRFSAERLKGVDSTLKIQPAKLEDSAVYLCASSLSLAGSGELFFGEGSRLTVL.

This chain uses TRBV5-1 with TRBJ1-1; TCRdb's D call of TRBD1 is untestable without DNA. Germline V gives CDR1 SGHRS, CDR2 YFSETQ. The CDR3 is 15 amino acids. This CDR3 reads CASSHPTGDYTEAFF.

This sequence joins TRBV12-5 and TRBJ2-1; no DNA is available, so the TRBD1 call from TCRdb remains unchecked. CDR1 is LGHNT and CDR2 is FRNRAP in the germline V gene. The CDR3 length is 11 residues. The CDR3 reads CASGLSNEQFF.

This chain joins TRBV29-1 and TRBJ2-1; absent DNA, TCRdb's TRBD2 call cannot be checked. Germline CDR1 SQVTM, CDR2 ANQGSEA. The CDR3 is made up of 14 amino acids. This CDR3 reads CSGQTSGGSNEQFF.

The V gene is TRBV14, the J gene TRBJ2-2; no DNA is available, so the TRBD2 call from TCRdb remains unchecked. The germline gives CDR1 SGHDN, CDR2 FVKESK. CDR3 size: 14 residues. This CDR3 is CASSWVAGTGELFF.

The chain recombines TRBV3-1 with TRBJ2-1; the D call of TRBD2 rests on TCRdb alone, since no DNA is present to check it. Germline CDR1 and CDR2: LGHDT and YNNKEL (reference sequence). The CDR3 sequence is 16 residues long. CDR3 sequence: CASSQASLAVYNEQFF.

The chain carries TRBV27 and TRBJ2-2; TCRdb picks TRBD1, but there is no DNA to check that call. This CDR3 has 13 amino acids. Germline lookup yields CDR1 MNHEY and CDR2 SMNVEV (reference sequence). This CDR3 is CASSPRTDGELFF.

This chain links TRBV12-3 or TRBV12-4 with TRBJ2-2; the TRBD1 assignment by TCRdb is unverifiable without DNA. The CDR3 sequence is 16 residues long. CDR3: CASSWASGGGTGELFF.

V usage is TRBV4-1 and J usage is TRBJ1-1; TCRdb's D call of TRBD1 is untestable without DNA. The CDR3 runs 15 residues. Germline CDR1 and CDR2: MGHRA and YSYEKL. CDR3 sequence: CASSLTGTTNTEAFF.

The J gene is TRBJ2-7, the V gene TRBV16; TCRdb selects TRBD1, and the lack of DNA leaves this call unchecked. Per the germline V gene, CDR1 is KGHSY and CDR2 is FQNENV. The CDR3 extends over 14 amino acids. The CDR3 protein is CASSDRDRAYEQYF.

V and J are TRBV28 and TRBJ2-7. In germline, CDR1 is MDHEN, CDR2 SYDVKM. The CDR3 runs 13 residues. The CDR3 reads CASSFGQHYEQYF.

V gene TRBV27 combines with J gene TRBJ2-3. The CDR3 loop spans 13 amino acids. The germline V gene encodes CDR1 MNHEY and CDR2 SMNVEV (reference sequence). The CDR3 sequence is CASSSTRTDTQYF.

The J gene is TRBJ1-2, the V gene TRBV3-1. The germline CDR1 and CDR2 sequences are LGHDT and YNNKEL (reference sequence). The CDR3 consists of 15 residues. The CDR3 is CASSPRRRTPYGYTF.